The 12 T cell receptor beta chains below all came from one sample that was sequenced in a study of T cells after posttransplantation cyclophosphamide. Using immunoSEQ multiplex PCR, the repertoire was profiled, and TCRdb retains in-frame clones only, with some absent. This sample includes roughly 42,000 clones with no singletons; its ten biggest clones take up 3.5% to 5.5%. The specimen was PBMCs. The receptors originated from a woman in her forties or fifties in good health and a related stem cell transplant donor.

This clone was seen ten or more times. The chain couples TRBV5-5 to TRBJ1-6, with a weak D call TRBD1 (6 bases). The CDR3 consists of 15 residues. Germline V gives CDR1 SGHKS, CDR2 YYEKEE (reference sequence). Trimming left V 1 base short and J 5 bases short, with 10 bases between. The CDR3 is CASSLSDRDNSPLHF. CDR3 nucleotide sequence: TGTGCCAGCAGCTTGTCGGACAGAGATAATTCACCCCTCCACTTT.

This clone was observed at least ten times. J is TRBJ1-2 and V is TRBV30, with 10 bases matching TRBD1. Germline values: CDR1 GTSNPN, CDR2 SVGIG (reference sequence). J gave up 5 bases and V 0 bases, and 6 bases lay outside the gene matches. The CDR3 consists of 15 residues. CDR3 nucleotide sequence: TGTGCCTGGAGTGTACTGACAGGGGGCAGGTATGGCTACACCTTC. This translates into CAWSVLTGGRYGYTF. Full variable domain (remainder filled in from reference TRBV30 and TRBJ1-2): SQTIHQWPATLVQPVGSPLSLECTVEGTSNPNLYWYRQAAGRGLQLLFYSVGIGQISSEVPQNLSASRPQDRQFILSSKKLLLSDSGFYLCAWSVLTGGRYGYTFGSGTRLTVV.

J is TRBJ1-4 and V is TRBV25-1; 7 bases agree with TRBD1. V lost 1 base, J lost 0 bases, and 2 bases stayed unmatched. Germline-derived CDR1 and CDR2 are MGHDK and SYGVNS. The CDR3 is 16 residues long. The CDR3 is CASSESGGTTNEKLFF. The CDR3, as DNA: TGTGCCAGCAGTGAATCAGGGGGAACAACTAATGAAAAACTGTTTTTT.

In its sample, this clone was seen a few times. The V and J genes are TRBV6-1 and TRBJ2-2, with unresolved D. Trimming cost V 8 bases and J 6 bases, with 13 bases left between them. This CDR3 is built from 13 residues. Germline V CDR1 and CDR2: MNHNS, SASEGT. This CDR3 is CASFARGSGELFF. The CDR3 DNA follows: TGTGCCAGCTTCGCGAGAGGCTCCGGGGAGCTGTTTTTT.

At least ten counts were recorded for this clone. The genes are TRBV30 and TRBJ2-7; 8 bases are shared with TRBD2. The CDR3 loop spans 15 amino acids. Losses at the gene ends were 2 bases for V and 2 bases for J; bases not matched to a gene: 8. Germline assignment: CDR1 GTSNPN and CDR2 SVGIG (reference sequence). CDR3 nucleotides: TGTGCCTGGAGTTGGGGGCTAGCGGGTACCTACGAGCAGTACTTC. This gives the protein CAWSWGLAGTYEQYF.

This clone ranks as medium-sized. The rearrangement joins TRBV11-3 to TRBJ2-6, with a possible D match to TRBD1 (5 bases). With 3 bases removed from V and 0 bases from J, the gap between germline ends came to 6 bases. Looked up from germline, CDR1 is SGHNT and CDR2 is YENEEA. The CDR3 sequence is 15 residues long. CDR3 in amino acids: CASSLDNSGANVLTF. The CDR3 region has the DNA TGTGCCAGCAGCTTGGACAACTCTGGGGCCAACGTCCTGACTTTC.

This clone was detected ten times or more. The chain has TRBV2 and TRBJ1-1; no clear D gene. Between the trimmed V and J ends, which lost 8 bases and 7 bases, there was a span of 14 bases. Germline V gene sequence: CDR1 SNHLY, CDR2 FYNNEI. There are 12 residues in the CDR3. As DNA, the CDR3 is TGTGCCAGCCATAGGAGCGGAGATGAAGCTTTCTTT. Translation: CASHRSGDEAFF.

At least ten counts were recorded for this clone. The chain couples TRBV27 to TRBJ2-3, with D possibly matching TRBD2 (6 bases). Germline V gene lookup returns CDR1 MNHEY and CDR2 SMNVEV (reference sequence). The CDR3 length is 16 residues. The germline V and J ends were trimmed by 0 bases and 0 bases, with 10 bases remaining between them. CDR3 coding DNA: TGTGCCAGCAGTTTATCGGCGGGGACTAGCACAGATACGCAGTATTTT. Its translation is CASSLSAGTSTDTQYF.

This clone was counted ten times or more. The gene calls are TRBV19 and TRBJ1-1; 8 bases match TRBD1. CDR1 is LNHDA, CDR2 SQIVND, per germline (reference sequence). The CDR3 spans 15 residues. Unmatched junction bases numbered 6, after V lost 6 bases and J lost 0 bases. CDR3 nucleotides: TGTGCCAGTAGAGACAGGGGAAGGTTGAACACTGAAGCTTTCTTT. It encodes CASRDRGRLNTEAFF. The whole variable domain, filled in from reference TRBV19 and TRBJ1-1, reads DGGITQSPKYLFRKEGQNVTLSCEQNLNHDAMYWYRQDPGQGLRLIYYSQIVNDFQKGDIAEGYSVSREKKESFPLTVTSAQKNPTAFYLCASRDRGRLNTEAFFGQGTRLTVV.

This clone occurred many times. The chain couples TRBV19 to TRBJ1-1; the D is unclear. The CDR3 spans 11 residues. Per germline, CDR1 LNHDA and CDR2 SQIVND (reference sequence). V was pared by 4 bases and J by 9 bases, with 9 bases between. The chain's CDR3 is CASSTGGQAFF. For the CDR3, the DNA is TGTGCCAGTAGTACCGGAGGACAAGCTTTCTTT.

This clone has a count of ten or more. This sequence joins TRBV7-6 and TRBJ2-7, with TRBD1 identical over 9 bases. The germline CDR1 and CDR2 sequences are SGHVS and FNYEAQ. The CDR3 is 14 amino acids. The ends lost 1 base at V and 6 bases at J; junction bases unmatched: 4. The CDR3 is CASSLGTGALEQYF. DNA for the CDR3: TGTGCCAGCAGCTTAGGGACAGGGGCTCTCGAGCAGTACTTC.

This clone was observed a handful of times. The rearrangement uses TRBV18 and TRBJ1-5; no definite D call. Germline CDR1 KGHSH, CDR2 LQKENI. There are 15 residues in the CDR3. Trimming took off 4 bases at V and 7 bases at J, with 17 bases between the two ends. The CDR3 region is CASSLERSGYQPQHF. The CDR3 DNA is TGTGCCAGCTCACTAGAACGGTCGGGTTACCAGCCCCAGCATTTT.